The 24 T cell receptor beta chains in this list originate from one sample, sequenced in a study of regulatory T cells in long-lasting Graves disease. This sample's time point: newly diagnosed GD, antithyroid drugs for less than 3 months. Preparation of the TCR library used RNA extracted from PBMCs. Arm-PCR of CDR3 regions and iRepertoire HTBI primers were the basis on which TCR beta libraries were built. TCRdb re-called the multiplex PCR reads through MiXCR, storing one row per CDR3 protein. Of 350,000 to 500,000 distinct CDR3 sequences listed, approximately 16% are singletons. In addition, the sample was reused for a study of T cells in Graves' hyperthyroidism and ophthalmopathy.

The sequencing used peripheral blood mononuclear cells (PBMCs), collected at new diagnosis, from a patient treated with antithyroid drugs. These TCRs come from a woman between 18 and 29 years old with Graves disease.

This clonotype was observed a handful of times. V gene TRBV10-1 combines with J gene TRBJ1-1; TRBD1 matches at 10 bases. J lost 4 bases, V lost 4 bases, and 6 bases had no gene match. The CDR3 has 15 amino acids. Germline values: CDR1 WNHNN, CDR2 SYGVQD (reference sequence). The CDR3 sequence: CASSAGTGEGTEAFF. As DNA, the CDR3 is TGCGCCAGCAGTGCCGGGACAGGGGAGGGCACTGAAGCTTTCTTT.

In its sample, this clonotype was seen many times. CDR3 loop: CASSPPGQGREQYF. CDR3 in DNA: TGTGCCAGCAGTCCCCCGGGACAGGGCAGAGAGCAGTACTTC. The chain has TRBV12-3 or TRBV12-4 and TRBJ2-7; 9 nucleotides line up with TRBD1. The CDR3 is 14 amino acids. Trimming took 5 bases from V and 7 from J; bases not matched to a gene: 9.

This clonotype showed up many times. The CDR3 region has the DNA TGTGCCAGTTTACAGGGGGCAGGCTACGAGCAGTACTTC. It codes for CASLQGAGYEQYF. The V and J genes are TRBV12-3 or TRBV12-4 and TRBJ2-7; 9 bases agree with TRBD1. The CDR3 sequence is 13 residues long. V trimming: 9 bases; J trimming: 3 bases; junction bases outside the gene matches: 6.

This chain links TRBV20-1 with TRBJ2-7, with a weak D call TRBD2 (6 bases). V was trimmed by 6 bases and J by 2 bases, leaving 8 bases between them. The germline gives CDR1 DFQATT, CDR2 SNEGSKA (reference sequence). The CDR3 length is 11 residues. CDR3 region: CSAGGAYEQYF. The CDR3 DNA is TGCAGTGCGGGGGGAGCCTACGAGCAGTACTTC.

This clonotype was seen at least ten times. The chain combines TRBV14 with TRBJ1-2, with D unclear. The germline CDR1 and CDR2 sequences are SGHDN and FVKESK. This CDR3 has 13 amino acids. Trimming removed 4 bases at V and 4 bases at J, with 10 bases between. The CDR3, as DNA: TGTGCCAGCAGCCCAGGACTGGTCTATGGCTACACCTTC. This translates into CASSPGLVYGYTF.

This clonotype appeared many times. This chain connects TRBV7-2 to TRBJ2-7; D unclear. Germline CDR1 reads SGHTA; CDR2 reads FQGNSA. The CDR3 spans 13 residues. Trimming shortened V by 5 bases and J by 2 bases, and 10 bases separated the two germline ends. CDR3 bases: TGTGCCAGCAGCCCCTTCTCCCCCTACGAGCAGTACTTC. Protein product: CASSPFSPYEQYF.

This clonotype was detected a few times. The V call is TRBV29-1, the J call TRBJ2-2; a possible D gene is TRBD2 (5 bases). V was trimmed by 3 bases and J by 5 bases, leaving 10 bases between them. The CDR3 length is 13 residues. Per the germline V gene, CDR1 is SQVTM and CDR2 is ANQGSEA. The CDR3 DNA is TGCAGCGTTGACTCGAGAGGGACCGGGGAGCTGTTTTTT. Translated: CSVDSRGTGELFF.

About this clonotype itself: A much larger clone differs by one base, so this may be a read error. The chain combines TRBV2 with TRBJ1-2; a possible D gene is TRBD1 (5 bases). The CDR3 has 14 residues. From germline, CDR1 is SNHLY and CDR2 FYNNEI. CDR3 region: CVTAVEAGIGGYTF. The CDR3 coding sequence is TGTGTCACAGCGGTAGAGGCAGGGATAGGTGGCTACACCTTC. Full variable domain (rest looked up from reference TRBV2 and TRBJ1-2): EPEVTQTPSHQVTQMGQEVILRCVPISNHLYFYWYRQILGQKVEFLVSFYNNEISEKSEIFDDQFSVERPDGSNFTLKIRSTKLEDSAMYFCVTAVEAGIGGYTFGSGTRLTVV.

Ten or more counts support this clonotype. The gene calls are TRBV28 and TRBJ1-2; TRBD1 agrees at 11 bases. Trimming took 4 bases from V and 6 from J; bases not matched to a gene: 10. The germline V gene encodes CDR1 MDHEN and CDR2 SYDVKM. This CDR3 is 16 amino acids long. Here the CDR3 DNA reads TGTGCCAGCAGTTCCAAACCGAGGACAGGGGGCCATGGCTACACCTTC. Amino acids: CASSSKPRTGGHGYTF.

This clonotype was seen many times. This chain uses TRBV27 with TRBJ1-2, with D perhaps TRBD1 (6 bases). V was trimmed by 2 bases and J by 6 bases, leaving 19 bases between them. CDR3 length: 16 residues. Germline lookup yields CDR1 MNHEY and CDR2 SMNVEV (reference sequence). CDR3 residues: CASSLRQALAPHGYTF. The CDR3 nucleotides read TGTGCCAGCAGTTTAAGACAGGCCCTTGCCCCCCATGGCTACACCTTC.

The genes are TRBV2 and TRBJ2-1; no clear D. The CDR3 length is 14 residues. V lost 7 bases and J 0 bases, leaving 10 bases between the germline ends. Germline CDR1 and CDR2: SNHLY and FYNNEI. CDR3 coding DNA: TGTGCCAGCATGAGGACGGACTCCTACAATGAGCAGTTCTTC. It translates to CASMRTDSYNEQFF.

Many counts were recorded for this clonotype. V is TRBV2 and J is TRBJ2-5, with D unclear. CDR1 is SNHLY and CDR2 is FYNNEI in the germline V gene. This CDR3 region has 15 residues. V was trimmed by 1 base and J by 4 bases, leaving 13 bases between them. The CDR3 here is CASSEGEHWGETQYF. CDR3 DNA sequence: TGTGCCAGCAGTGAAGGCGAGCATTGGGGAGAGACCCAGTACTTC.

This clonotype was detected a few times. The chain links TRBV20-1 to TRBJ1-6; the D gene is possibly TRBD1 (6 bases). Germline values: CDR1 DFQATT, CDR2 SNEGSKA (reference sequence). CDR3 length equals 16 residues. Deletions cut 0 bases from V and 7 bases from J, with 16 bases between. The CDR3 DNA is TGCAGTGCTAGAGATCTACAGGGAGGGGGGAATTCACCCCTCCACTTT. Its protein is CSARDLQGGGNSPLHF.

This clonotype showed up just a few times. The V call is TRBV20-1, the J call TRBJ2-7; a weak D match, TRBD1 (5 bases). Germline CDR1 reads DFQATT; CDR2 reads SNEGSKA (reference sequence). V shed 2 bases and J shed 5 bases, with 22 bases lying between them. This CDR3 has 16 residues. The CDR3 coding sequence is TGCAGTGCTAGAAAGGTAGCACAGGAGCGCCTGCACGAGCAGTACTTC. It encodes CSARKVAQERLHEQYF.

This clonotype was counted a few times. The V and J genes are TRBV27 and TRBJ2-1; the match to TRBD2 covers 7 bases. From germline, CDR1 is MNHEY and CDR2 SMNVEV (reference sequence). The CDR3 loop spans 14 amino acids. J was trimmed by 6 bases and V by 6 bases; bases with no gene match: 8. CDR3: CASRGEGLGNEQFF. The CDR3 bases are TGTGCCAGCAGAGGGGAGGGCCTGGGCAATGAGCAGTTCTTC.

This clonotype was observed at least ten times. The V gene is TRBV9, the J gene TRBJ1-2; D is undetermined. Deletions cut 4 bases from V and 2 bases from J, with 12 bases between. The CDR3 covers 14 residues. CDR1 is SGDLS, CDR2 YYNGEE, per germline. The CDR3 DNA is TGTGCCAGCAGCTTGGGCCAGGAAAACTATGGCTACACCTTC. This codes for CASSLGQENYGYTF.

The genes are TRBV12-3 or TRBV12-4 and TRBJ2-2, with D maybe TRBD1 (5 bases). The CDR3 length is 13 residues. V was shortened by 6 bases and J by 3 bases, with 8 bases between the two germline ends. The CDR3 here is CASSRRDTGELFF. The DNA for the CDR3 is TGTGCCAGCAGCCGCAGGGACACCGGGGAGCTGTTTTTT.

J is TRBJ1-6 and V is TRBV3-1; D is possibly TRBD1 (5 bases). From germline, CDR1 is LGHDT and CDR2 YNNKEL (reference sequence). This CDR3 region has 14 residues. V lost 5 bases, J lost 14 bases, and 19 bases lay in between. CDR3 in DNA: TGTGCCAGCAGCTTCCGGGACCGGGGTTCGGCCCTCCACTTT. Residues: CASSFRDRGSALHF.

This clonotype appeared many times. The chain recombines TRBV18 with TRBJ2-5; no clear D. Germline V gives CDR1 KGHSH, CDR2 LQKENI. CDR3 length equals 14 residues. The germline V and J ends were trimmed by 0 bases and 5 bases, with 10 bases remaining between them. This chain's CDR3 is CASSPPLARETQYF. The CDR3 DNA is TGTGCCAGCTCACCACCGTTGGCCCGGGAGACCCAGTACTTC.

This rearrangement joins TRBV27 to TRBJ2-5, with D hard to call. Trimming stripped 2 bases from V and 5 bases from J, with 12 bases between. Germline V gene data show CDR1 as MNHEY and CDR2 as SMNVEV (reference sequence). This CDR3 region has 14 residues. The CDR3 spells CASSLIGPLETQYF. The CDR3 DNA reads TGTGCCAGCAGTTTAATTGGGCCGTTGGAGACCCAGTACTTC.

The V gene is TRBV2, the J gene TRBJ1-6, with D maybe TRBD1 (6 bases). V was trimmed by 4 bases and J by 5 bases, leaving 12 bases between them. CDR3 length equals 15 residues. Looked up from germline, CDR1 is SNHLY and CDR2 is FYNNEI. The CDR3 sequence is CASSGGTKNNSPLHF. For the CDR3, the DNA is TGTGCCAGCAGTGGGGGGACAAAAAATAATTCACCCCTCCACTTT.

The CDR3 DNA reads as TGCGCCAGCAGTGAGTTCGGACAGCCTAGAAATCAGCCCCAGCATTTT. It specifies CASSEFGQPRNQPQHF. J is TRBJ1-5 and V is TRBV10-2; the D gene is possibly TRBD1 (6 bases). V shed 1 base and J shed 4 bases, with 14 bases lying between them. Germline lookup yields CDR1 WSHSY and CDR2 SAAADI. This CDR3 is 16 amino acids long.

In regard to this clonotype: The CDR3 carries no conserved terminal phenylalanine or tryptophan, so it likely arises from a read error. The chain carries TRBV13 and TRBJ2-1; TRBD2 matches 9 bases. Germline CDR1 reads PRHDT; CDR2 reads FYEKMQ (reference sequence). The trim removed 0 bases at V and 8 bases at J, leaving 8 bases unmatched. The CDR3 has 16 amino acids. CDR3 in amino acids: CASSLGGLAFGYEQFS. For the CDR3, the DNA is TGTGCCAGCAGCTTAGGGGGACTAGCCTTTGGGTATGAGCAGTTCTCC.

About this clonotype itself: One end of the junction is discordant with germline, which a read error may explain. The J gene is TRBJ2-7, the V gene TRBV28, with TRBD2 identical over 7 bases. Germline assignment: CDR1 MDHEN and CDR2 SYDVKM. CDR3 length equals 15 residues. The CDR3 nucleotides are TGTGCCAGCAGTTTATATAGCGGGTTTACCTACGGGCAGTACTTC. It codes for CASSLYSGFTYGQYF.